This paragraph covers one T cell receptor (beta chain) sequence. The germline V gene encodes CDR1 SGDLS and CDR2 YYNGEE. CDR3 length: 14 amino acids. J lost 0 bases, V lost 3 bases, and 1 base had no gene match. Use of 60 Vbeta and 13 Jbeta primers characterized the PCR. The protocol was immunoSEQ multiplex PCR, while the TCRdb copy is restricted to in-frame clones and leaves out a portion. Here the sample spans about 130,000 clones, 70% to 85% being singletons. This sample was taken from a study of cytomegalovirus exposure and HLA in healthy donors. The source of this sequence is a boy between 2 and 10 years old in good health and CMV-seronegative. Material for sequencing was PBMCs. J is TRBJ1-2 and V is TRBV9, with 8 bases identical to TRBD1. Written as DNA, the CDR3 is TGTGCCAGCAGCGGACAGGGGTCTAACTATGGCTACACCTTC. It encodes CASSGQGSNYGYTF.